This record concerns one T cell receptor (beta chain) sequence. Its antigen is not identified. Naivety among CD8 cells was defined by CD45RO negativity and positive CCR7 selection, thereby excluding terminally differentiated effector memory CD45RA+ cells. The study drew its donors from healthy HIV-negative adults without recent acute infections or vaccinations. These data belong to a study of shared clonotypes between healthy human individuals. Investigators spread the genomic DNA of each subset evenly over several immunoSEQ plates. In the sorted-subset replicate PCRs, 150 to 250 ng DNA, 25,000 to 30,000 T cell genomes, was used. The table came from immunoSEQ multiplex PCR; TCRdb's copy has only in-frame clones and leaves some out. The table records some 600,000 clones, approximately 96% of them present only once. CDR1 and CDR2 (germline): SGDLS, YYNGEE. Trimming pared 1 base from V and 2 bases from J, leaving 5 bases between. This CDR3 region has 13 residues.

Points from the study as a whole: Non-shared clonotypes had lower generation probabilities than clonotypes shared by all four sorted-subset donors.

The clonotype comes from a woman aged 25 to 39 in good health. This chain uses TRBV9 with TRBJ2-3; D gene uncertain. Sequencing was carried out using naive CD8+ T cells sorted from blood. CDR3 nucleotide sequence: TGTGCCAGCAGCGTAAACCCCACAGATACGCAGTATTTT. Its translation: CASSVNPTDTQYF.